This TCR beta chain was found in a study of shared clonotypes between healthy human individuals. About the research overall: Donors consisted of two women and a few men between 18 and 49.

This clone was seen more than once but under ten times. The germline V gene has CDR1 LNHNV and CDR2 YYDKDF (reference sequence). Trimming shortened V by 0 bases and J by 7 bases, and 12 bases separated the two germline ends. This CDR3 has 15 residues. The authors split each subset's genomic DNA evenly across several immunoSEQ plates. As originally analysed: With immunoSEQ giving junction-only sequences and no quality scores, filtering differed. Measured with immunoSEQ multiplex PCR; TCRdb has only the in-frame clones, and not every one. D and trimming come from the DNA, and the V and J calls and clone size come from that table. The repertoire has roughly 480,000 clones, less than 80% of them found once; the top ten carry less than 15%.

The sequence derives from a woman between 40 and 55 years old in good health. Some clones in this sample may be carry-over from other donors' samples. The chain has TRBV15 and TRBJ2-2, with TRBD2 as a possible D gene (6 bases). The material sequenced was PBMCs. The CDR3: CATSRDQRGGGELFF. CDR3 coding DNA: TGTGCCACCAGCAGAGATCAAAGGGGAGGCGGGGAGCTGTTTTTT.